The 31 T cell receptor beta chains in this list originate from one sample, sequenced in a study of blood T cell repertoires in COVID-19. Using immunoSEQ multiplex PCR, the repertoire was profiled, and TCRdb retains in-frame clones only, with some absent. The table has 120,000 or so clones, roughly nine tenths seen once; the top ten hold 7.9%. Source material: peripheral blood. These receptor sequences come from a man aged 70-80 years who had recovered from COVID-19.

The rearrangement links TRBV21-1 to TRBJ2-1; the table's D call of TRBD1 was not tested on the DNA. TRBV21-1 is classified as a pseudogene. The CDR3 loop spans 15 amino acids. This chain's CDR3 is CASRLQGSRPYEQFF. In DNA form, the CDR3 reads TGTGCCAGCAGGCTACAGGGGAGTCGGCCTTATGAGCAGTTCTTC.

This chain uses TRBV9 with TRBJ2-1; D possibly corresponds to TRBD2 (6 bases). This CDR3 contains 17 residues. V was shortened by 0 bases and J by 2 bases, with 15 bases between the two germline ends. The germline CDR1 and CDR2 sequences are SGDLS and YYNGEE. The CDR3: CASSVGLGEVPYNEQFF. Written as DNA, the CDR3 is TGTGCCAGCAGCGTAGGGCTGGGGGAGGTTCCCTACAATGAGCAGTTCTTC.

In this sample, this clone turned up many times. The J gene is TRBJ2-5, the V gene TRBV7-9, with D possibly TRBD2 on 5 matching bases. CDR1 and CDR2 from the germline V gene are SEHNR and FQNEAQ (reference sequence). Trimming removed 3 bases at V and 1 base at J, with 9 bases between. The length of the CDR3 is 14 residues. The CDR3 spells CASSFARAQETQYF. CDR3 bases: TGTGCCAGCAGCTTCGCGCGGGCCCAAGAGACCCAGTACTTC.

CDR3 coding DNA: TGTGCCAGCAGTTTAATGACGCGGGGCAGCAATCAGCCCCAGCATTTT. This translates into CASSLMTRGSNQPQHF. The chain combines TRBV28 with TRBJ1-5; TRBD1 might be the D (5 bases). Germline assignment: CDR1 MDHEN and CDR2 SYDVKM. Trimming removed 2 bases at V and 1 base at J, with 12 bases between. The CDR3 extends over 16 amino acids. Complete variable domain (other parts from reference TRBV28 and TRBJ1-5): DVKVTQSSRYLVKRTGEKVFLECVQDMDHENMFWYRQDPGLGLRLIYFSYDVKMKEKGDIPEGYSVSREKKERFSLILESASTNQTSMYLCASSLMTRGSNQPQHFGDGTRLSIL.

V usage is TRBV6-5 and J usage is TRBJ1-2; D perhaps matches TRBD1 (5 bases). This CDR3 spans 11 amino acids. Germline V lookup: CDR1 MNHEY, CDR2 SVGAGI. Trimming removed 6 bases at V and 6 bases at J, with 8 bases between. The DNA of the CDR3 is TGTGCCAGCAGCAGGGTTCATGGCTACACCTTC. Translation gives CASSRVHGYTF.

The rearrangement links TRBV6-5 to TRBJ2-1; TRBD2 matches at 7 bases. V dropped 7 bases and J dropped 0; count of bases not matched to a gene: 6. This CDR3 region has 15 residues. Germline V gene sequence: CDR1 MNHEY, CDR2 SVGAGI. This CDR3 reads CASILAVYSYNEQFF. CDR3 sequence (DNA): TGTGCCAGCATTCTAGCGGTTTACTCCTACAATGAGCAGTTCTTC.

The CDR3 DNA follows: TGTGCCAGCATAGGATCCGGGACTAACTATGGCTACACCTTC. Its translation is CASIGSGTNYGYTF. The chain has TRBV28 and TRBJ1-2; D not resolved. The length of the CDR3 is 14 residues. Germline values: CDR1 MDHEN, CDR2 SYDVKM. Trimming left V 7 bases short and J 0 bases short, with 12 bases between.

The chain joins TRBV5-5 to TRBJ2-3; D is undetermined. The CDR3 has 14 amino acids. Trimming shortened V by 0 bases and J by 1 base, and 6 bases separated the two germline ends. Germline CDR1 and CDR2: SGHKS and YYEKEE (reference sequence). The CDR3 is CASSLVGRTDTQYF. CDR3 DNA: TGTGCCAGCAGCTTGGTGGGCCGCACAGATACGCAGTATTTT. The complete variable domain, with remaining parts taken from reference TRBV5-5 and TRBJ2-3, reads DAGVTQSPTHLIKTRGQQVTLRCSPISGHKSVSWYQQVLGQGPQFIFQYYEKEERGRGNFPDRFSARQFPNYSSELNVNALLLGDSALYLCASSLVGRTDTQYFGPGTRLTVL.

The chain is built from TRBV6-5 and TRBJ1-2; 7 nucleotides match TRBD1. Germline assignment: CDR1 MNHEY and CDR2 SVGAGI. The CDR3 loop spans 13 amino acids. J lost 8 bases, V lost 6 bases, and 9 bases had no gene match. The CDR3 sequence: CASSPATGYGYTF. Here the CDR3 DNA reads TGTGCCAGCAGCCCCGCGACAGGGTACGGCTACACCTTC.

This clone was observed a few times. This chain joins TRBV6-6 and TRBJ1-4; 7 bases match TRBD1. V trimming: 4 bases; J trimming: 11 bases; junction bases outside the gene matches: 7. The CDR3 sequence is 13 residues long. CDR1 is MNHNY, CDR2 SVGAGI, per germline (reference sequence). CDR3: CASSWTGSEKLFF. The DNA for the CDR3 is TGTGCCAGCAGTTGGACAGGCAGTGAGAAACTGTTTTTT.

This sequence joins TRBV7-9 and TRBJ1-2; D is possibly TRBD1 (5 bases). The germline CDR1 and CDR2 sequences are SEHNR and FQNEAQ (reference sequence). V was clipped by 5 bases and J by 8 bases, with 18 bases between them. This CDR3 contains 14 residues. CDR3 region: CASSHLGGTGGYTF. CDR3 in DNA: TGTGCCAGCAGCCACTTAGGTGGGACTGGGGGCTACACCTTC.

The genes are TRBV23-1 and TRBJ2-4; 10 bases are shared with TRBD2. TRBV23-1 belongs to the ORF category, with a function that is uncertain. The CDR3 length is 21 residues. Trimming removed 0 bases from V and 1 base from J; junction bases left unmatched: 15. CDR3 sequence reads: CASSQSGLAWRGRAAKNIQYF. The DNA of the CDR3 is TGCGCCAGCAGTCAATCGGGACTAGCGTGGAGGGGTAGGGCGGCCAAAAACATTCAGTACTTC.

The chain carries TRBV28 and TRBJ2-5, with 7 nucleotides matching TRBD1. The CDR3 runs 13 residues. J lost 3 bases, V lost 6 bases, and 4 bases had no gene match. Germline CDR1 MDHEN, CDR2 SYDVKM. CDR3: CASSLGQKETQYF. CDR3 nucleotides: TGTGCCAGCAGCCTGGGACAGAAAGAGACCCAGTACTTC.

J is TRBJ2-6 and V is TRBV5-4, with 8 bases that match TRBD1. The CDR3 sequence is 19 residues long. The germline CDR1 and CDR2 sequences are SGHNT and YYREEE (reference sequence). Losses at the gene ends were 0 bases for V and 0 bases for J; bases not matched to a gene: 8. Here the CDR3 reads CASSLGTGTGSSGANVLTF. As DNA, the CDR3 is TGTGCCAGCAGCTTGGGTACCGGGACAGGAAGCTCTGGGGCCAACGTCCTGACTTTC.

The chain recombines TRBV29-1 with TRBJ1-1; D is unresolved. The CDR3 contains 14 residues. V was shortened by 4 bases and J by 8 bases, with 20 bases between the two germline ends. From germline, CDR1 is SQVTM and CDR2 ANQGSEA. The CDR3 DNA reads TGCAGCGTTGCCCTTAATATTGGTGGAGGAGAAGCTTTCTTT. This gives the protein CSVALNIGGGEAFF. The whole variable domain, filled in from reference TRBV29-1 and TRBJ1-1, reads SAVISQKPSRDICQRGTSLTIQCQVDSQVTMMFWYRQQPGQSLTLIATANQGSEATYESGFVIDKFPISRPNLTFSTLTVSNMSPEDSSIYLCSVALNIGGGEAFFGQGTRLTVV.

The chain combines TRBV28 with TRBJ1-2; TRBD1 aligns across 8 bases. The germline CDR1 and CDR2 sequences are MDHEN and SYDVKM. Trimming at V came to 2 bases and at J to 10 bases, leaving 9 bases not matched to a gene. The CDR3 sequence is 14 residues long. The CDR3 loop is CASSLGDRFGSYTF. The CDR3 region has the DNA TGTGCCAGCAGTTTAGGGGACAGGTTTGGTTCCTACACCTTC.

The J gene is TRBJ2-2, the V gene TRBV18; 9 bases map to TRBD1. Germline loops: CDR1 KGHSH, CDR2 LQKENI. With 2 bases clipped from V and 6 bases from J, the junction kept 7 bases outside the gene matches. This CDR3 has 16 amino acids. CDR3 nucleotides: TGTGCCAGCTCACCAAGGGACAGGGCGTCCCCCGGGGAGCTGTTTTTT. Translated: CASSPRDRASPGELFF.

V gene TRBV6-6 combines with J gene TRBJ2-7; D perhaps matches TRBD1 (6 bases). Germline V gives CDR1 MNHNY, CDR2 SVGAGI (reference sequence). The CDR3 is made up of 14 amino acids. V lost 6 bases and J lost 0, with 12 bases in between. CDR3 in amino acids: CASSRDRFSYEQYF. As DNA, the CDR3 is TGTGCCAGCAGCCGCGACAGGTTCTCCTACGAGCAGTACTTC.

This sequence joins TRBV21-1 and TRBJ1-2; no check of the table's D call, TRBD1, against the DNA was made. TRBV21-1 is shown as a pseudogene. This CDR3 has 14 residues. Here the CDR3 reads CASSKTGDMESYTF. Written as DNA, the CDR3 is TGTGCCAGCAGCAAGACAGGAGACATGGAAAGCTACACCTTC.

The chain recombines TRBV6-1 with TRBJ1-3; D remains ambiguous. Germline V gives CDR1 MNHNS, CDR2 SASEGT. This CDR3 contains 16 residues. Deletions cut 2 bases from V and 0 bases from J, with 11 bases between. The CDR3 sequence is CASSEPSGDSGNTIYF. The CDR3 DNA reads as TGTGCCAGCAGTGAACCCTCAGGTGACTCTGGAAACACCATATATTTT.

This clone came up once. This rearrangement joins TRBV14 to TRBJ1-1, with TRBD1 as a possible D gene (5 bases). From germline, CDR1 is SGHDN and CDR2 FVKESK. Trimming took off 0 bases at V and 10 bases at J, with 12 bases between the two ends. CDR3 length equals 13 residues. The CDR3 spells CASSQDRQGLAFF. CDR3 DNA sequence: TGTGCCAGCAGCCAAGATCGGCAGGGTTTAGCTTTCTTT.

The rearrangement links TRBV27 to TRBJ2-6, with a possible D match to TRBD2 (5 bases). This CDR3 contains 19 residues. Germline V lookup: CDR1 MNHEY, CDR2 SMNVEV (reference sequence). Trimming shortened V by 5 bases and J by 4 bases, and 24 bases separated the two germline ends. The CDR3 DNA follows: TGTGCCAGCAGTCCTGCTCCGGGAAAAAAAGTCGAGGGGGCCAACGTCCTGACTTTC. Amino acids: CASSPAPGKKVEGANVLTF.

The chain has TRBV6-5 and TRBJ2-1, with TRBD2 matching over 8 bases. V shed 5 bases and J 15 bases; nucleotides not matched to a gene: 12. CDR1 is MNHEY and CDR2 is SVGAGI in the germline V gene. This CDR3 has 13 residues. The CDR3 DNA reads as TGTGCCAGCAGTCCGGGGGTAGCGGGAATACCGTTCTTC. Translating gives CASSPGVAGIPFF.

The chain links TRBV10-2 to TRBJ2-2; D is unresolved. This CDR3 spans 17 amino acids. Per germline, CDR1 WSHSY and CDR2 SAAADI. Trimming took off 3 bases at V and 7 bases at J, with 21 bases between the two ends. The CDR3 loop reads CASSERQPANYGGELFF. CDR3 coding DNA: TGCGCCAGCAGTGAACGACAACCGGCGAATTACGGCGGGGAGCTGTTTTTT.

The chain links TRBV19 to TRBJ2-3; D might be TRBD2 (6 bases). The germline V and J ends were trimmed by 7 bases and 2 bases, with 10 bases remaining between them. Germline CDR1 reads LNHDA; CDR2 reads SQIVND (reference sequence). The CDR3 contains 13 residues. CDR3 sequence: CASMEGATDTQYF. DNA for the CDR3: TGTGCCAGTATGGAGGGAGCCACAGATACGCAGTATTTT.

As for this clone: The same CDR3 also results from other DNA sequences found in this sample. The rearrangement links TRBV25-1 to TRBJ2-3; D is uncertain. The CDR3 covers 12 residues. V lost 7 bases to trimming and J lost 1 base, with 6 bases between them. CDR1 and CDR2 from the germline V gene are MGHDK and SYGVNS. The CDR3, as DNA: TGTGCCAGCAACCGGGGCACAGATACGCAGTATTTT. Its protein is CASNRGTDTQYF.

J is TRBJ2-5 and V is TRBV27; TRBD1 might be the D (5 bases). This CDR3 is built from 14 residues. CDR1 MNHEY and CDR2 SMNVEV come from the germline V gene (reference sequence). The V end was cut by 2 bases, the J end by 5 bases, with 12 bases between. Here the CDR3 reads CASSLQGRAETQYF. In DNA form, the CDR3 reads TGTGCCAGCAGTTTACAGGGTAGGGCGGAGACCCAGTACTTC.

The sample holds a few counts of this clone. This sequence joins TRBV7-9 and TRBJ1-5, with 7 bases lining up with TRBD1. V was pared by 0 bases and J by 14 bases, with 7 bases of the junction left unmatched. Looked up from germline, CDR1 is SEHNR and CDR2 is FQNEAQ (reference sequence). This CDR3 has 13 residues. In nucleotides, the CDR3 is TGTGCCAGCAGCTTAGCACAGGGGAGGATCGAGCATTTT. This translates into CASSLAQGRIEHF. Full variable domain (remainder filled in from reference TRBV7-9 and TRBJ1-5): DTGVSQNPRHKITKRGQNVTFRCDPISEHNRLYWYRQTLGQGPEFLTYFQNEAQLEKSRLLSDRFSAERPKGSFSTLEIQRTEQGDSAMYLCASSLAQGRIEHFGDGTRLSIL.

The V and J genes are TRBV12-5 and TRBJ2-5; 8 nucleotides agree with TRBD2. Per germline, CDR1 LGHNT and CDR2 FRNRAP. J lost 7 bases, V lost 0 bases, and 16 bases had no gene match. The length of the CDR3 is 18 residues. CDR3 sequence: CASGLVHSARGGLGTQYF. Here the CDR3 DNA reads TGTGCTAGTGGTTTGGTACACTCGGCACGGGGGGGCCTTGGGACCCAGTACTTC.

The V and J genes are TRBV9 and TRBJ2-5; 11 bases match TRBD1. The CDR3 totals 16 residues. Losses at the gene ends were 3 bases for V and 5 bases for J; bases not matched to a gene: 9. Germline values: CDR1 SGDLS, CDR2 YYNGEE. The CDR3 region has the DNA TGTGCCAGCAGCGAGGGACAGGGGGGAGGTTGGGAGACCCAGTACTTC. Encoded protein: CASSEGQGGGWETQYF.

This clone appeared a few times. The V call is TRBV4-2, the J call TRBJ2-7, with 13 bases aligning to TRBD2. The CDR3 has 16 amino acids. Germline V gives CDR1 LGHNA, CDR2 YNFKEQ. With 1 base clipped from V and 4 bases from J, the junction kept 4 bases outside the gene matches. The CDR3 region has the DNA TGTGCCAGCAGCCAAGTTGGGACTAGCGGGAAATACGAGCAGTACTTC. It encodes CASSQVGTSGKYEQYF.